This is a list of T cell receptor beta chains from one sample in a study of T cells in localized non-small cell lung cancer. Some clones are missing from TCRdb's copy, which holds only in-frame ones; the method was immunoSEQ multiplex PCR. The table has roughly 64,000 clones, around 81% seen once. The material was PBMCs, obtained before any cancer treatment. Source of these receptors: a man aged 40-75 years with stage II lung adenocarcinoma. CDR3s leave out the opening cysteine and the closing phenylalanine or tryptophan. D genes are given only for firm matches.

V gene	D gene	J gene	CDR3 length	CDR3 protein
TRBV11-3	TRBD2	TRBJ2-1	15	ASSHPTSGSRDNEQF
TRBV5-1	TRBD1	TRBJ2-1	12	ASSLGQGNNEQF
TRBV27	-	TRBJ2-1	13	ASSLSDSANNEQF
TRBV6-1	TRBD1	TRBJ1-4	12	ATSLQGANEKLF
TRBV2	-	TRBJ1-2	10	ASTFDKTGYT
TRBV4-3	TRBD2	TRBJ2-2	16	ASSQERGGLAGSGELF
TRBV19	TRBD2	TRBJ2-1	13	ASSTATSKYNEQF
TRBV6-1	TRBD2	TRBJ2-1	17	ASSEEGASGRAIYNEQF
TRBV5-4	TRBD2	TRBJ2-7	15	ASSLGTSGRRIHEQY
TRBV12-5	-	TRBJ1-5	12	ASGLDSRNQPQH
TRBV28	-	TRBJ2-7	13	ASRPYRGGSYEQY
TRBV30	-	TRBJ1-5	13	AWSQGGYSNQPQH
TRBV5-1	-	TRBJ1-1	12	ASSLGVAVTEAF
TRBV6-6	-	TRBJ1-2	13	ASSSQGATNYGYT
TRBV6-1	-	TRBJ2-2	12	ASSEWGNTGELF
TRBV5-1	-	TRBJ2-7	11	ASSTDNSYEQY
TRBV5-6	TRBD1	TRBJ1-5	12	ASSLSGGRQPQH
TRBV7-9	-	TRBJ1-1	13	ASSLARSLNTEAF
TRBV7-9	-	TRBJ1-1	10	ASSLTDYEAF
TRBV5-1	-	TRBJ1-1	11	ASSSRDGLEAF
TRBV19	TRBD1	TRBJ1-4	11	ASRPRGKEKLF
TRBV6-5	-	TRBJ1-1	12	ASSLDTANTEAF
TRBV9	-	TRBJ1-4	15	ASSVLSTGRANEKLF
TRBV18	-	TRBJ2-5	12	ASSPWGAQETQY
TRBV5-1	TRBD2	TRBJ2-7	12	ASNAASGRYEQY
TRBV4-3	TRBD2	TRBJ2-1	14	ASSRSGRNSYNEQF
TRBV6-6	-	TRBJ2-7	14	ASSYSIRQHPYEQY
TRBV27	-	TRBJ2-2	11	ASSHSLSGELF
TRBV27	-	TRBJ1-2	15	ASSLSGSPTGIYGYT
TRBV19	TRBD1	TRBJ2-7	12	ASSRQGGSYEQY
TRBV7-7	TRBD1	TRBJ1-1	11	ASSTDRGTEAF
TRBV7-3	-	TRBJ2-3	13	ASSFAGLNTDTQY
TRBV15	-	TRBJ1-5	13	ATSRVLESNQPQH
TRBV6-1	TRBD2	TRBJ2-1	14	ASSGSSGNRYNEQF
TRBV14	-	TRBJ1-1	13	ASSSLIPEGTEAF
TRBV5-1	-	TRBJ2-3	12	ASSFGAVPDTQY
TRBV7-9	-	TRBJ2-7	11	ASSFPGPYEQY
TRBV7-2	-	TRBJ2-2	13	ASSLIATNTGELF
TRBV7-9	-	TRBJ2-5	13	ASSPALAGKETQY
TRBV5-1	-	TRBJ1-4	13	ASRGNPSTNEKLF
TRBV29-1	-	TRBJ2-7	9	SVVEGYEQY
TRBV5-6	TRBD2	TRBJ2-1	16	ASSSPRTSGRSYNEQF
TRBV27	-	TRBJ1-1	12	ASSSSRPDTEAF
TRBV28	-	TRBJ2-2	11	ASITVEGGELF
TRBV18	-	TRBJ2-2	12	ASSPIARSGELF
TRBV5-1	TRBD1	TRBJ1-2	13	ASSSTPGQGSGYT
TRBV5-1	-	TRBJ2-1	14	ASSFGTRGPYNEQF
TRBV5-1	TRBD2	TRBJ2-3	15	ASSSLLASGSTDTQY
TRBV30	-	TRBJ2-1	9	AWSFNNEQF
TRBV7-2	-	TRBJ2-5	12	ASSLGLRQETQY
TRBV10-2	TRBD1	TRBJ1-4	12	ATGTGTLNEKLF
TRBV11-2	-	TRBJ1-4	13	ASSLVTGINEKLF
TRBV5-1	-	TRBJ2-1	14	ASSFLLGGIGNEQF